The entry below describes one T cell receptor (beta chain). Antigen specificity is unknown. The data stem from a study of cytomegalovirus exposure and HLA in healthy donors. The V gene lost 7 bases and the J gene lost 3 bases, with 10 bases spanning the gap. Per the germline V gene, CDR1 is MNHEY and CDR2 is SMNVEV (reference sequence). CDR3 size: 13 residues. Findings of the study overall: In a later analysis, across HLA loci, associated TCR counts were highest for DRB1, lowest for HLA-C. Equally common other TCR beta chains were less clonally expanded than HLA-associated ones, a later analysis found. Reports state that TCR beta sequences accurately predicted most subjects' HLA-A and HLA-B alleles.

This PCR relied on a set of 60 Vbeta primers and 13 Jbeta primers. Sequenced by immunoSEQ multiplex PCR; TCRdb stores in-frame clones only, minus some. This sample carries 18,000 or so clones, approximately 68% of them seen once, and the ten largest clones take about 4%. The sequencing input was PBMCs. The rearrangement links TRBV27 to TRBJ1-5; D is unclear. This sequence was found in a man between 18 and 35 years old in good health and CMV-seronegative. The chain's CDR3 is CASKGGYNQPQHF. The CDR3 DNA reads as TGTGCCAGCAAAGGAGGCTACAATCAGCCCCAGCATTTT.